A single sample is the source of the 25 T cell receptor beta chains below, sequenced in a study of tumor-infiltrating lymphocytes in primary liver carcinoma. For blood RNA, unsorted whole blood served as the source, and germline DNA was extracted too. cDNA specific to TCR beta was made from 450 to 650 ng of total RNA, with a constant-region primer employed for priming. Generation of the TCR beta libraries relied on three nested multiplex PCR rounds using slightly modified ARM-PCR. Amplification in the first two PCR rounds was performed using TRBV1-TRBV30 forward primers and a C-beta reverse primer for about 10 cycles each. In TCRdb, the multiplex PCR reads were re-called with MiXCR into one record per CDR3 protein. The sample has 300,000 to 400,000 distinct CDR3 sequences; roughly two thirds are singletons. The sequenced sample consisted of peripheral blood. These TCRs come from a man aged 40-55 years with primary liver carcinoma and hepatitis B virus infection.

The CDR3 sequence: CASSLAGQSGNQPQHF. The DNA of the CDR3 is TGTGCCAGCAGTTTAGCGGGTCAGTCTGGGAATCAGCCCCAGCATTTT. The chain links TRBV12-3 or TRBV12-4 to TRBJ1-5; no clear D. This CDR3 is built from 16 residues. V lost 0 bases to trimming and J lost 4 bases, with 13 bases between them.

This clonotype was recorded at least ten times. The rearrangement links TRBV12-3 or TRBV12-4 to TRBJ2-3; a weak D match, TRBD2 (6 bases). The V gene lost 8 bases and the J gene lost 0 bases, with 12 bases spanning the gap. This CDR3 has 14 amino acids. CDR3 region: CASQPGTSTDTQYF. DNA for the CDR3: TGTGCCAGCCAACCCGGGACTAGCACAGATACGCAGTATTTT.

The chain combines TRBV5-4 with TRBJ2-2, with 13 nucleotides matching TRBD2. Trimming cost V 3 bases and J 4 bases; bases outside gene matches: 6. There are 17 residues in the CDR3. Germline-derived CDR1 and CDR2 are SGHNT and YYREEE (reference sequence). The CDR3 region is CASSSGTSGILTGELFF. The CDR3 coding sequence is TGTGCCAGCAGCTCAGGGACTAGCGGGATCCTCACCGGGGAGCTGTTTTTT.

The sample holds many counts of this clonotype. DNA for the CDR3: TGTGCCAGCAGCTTGAGCGGGAACTACGAGACCCAGTACTTC. This gives the protein CASSLSGNYETQYF. The J gene is TRBJ2-5, the V gene TRBV6-5, with 7 bases fitting TRBD2. Germline CDR1 is MNHEY and CDR2 is SVGAGI. The CDR3 spans 14 residues. J lost 5 bases, V lost 6 bases, and 9 bases had no gene match.

Comments on this clonotype: The missing conserved phenylalanine or tryptophan at the end of this CDR3 makes a read error likely. The J gene is TRBJ1-4, the V gene TRBV6-6; D gene ambiguous. The V and J ends lost 9 bases and 8 bases respectively, with 16 bases between them. Germline loops: CDR1 MNHNY, CDR2 SVGAGI (reference sequence). This CDR3 comprises 13 residues. The CDR3 DNA reads as TGTGCCAGTACCGGTGGCGGAGGGGAAAAACTGTTTCTT. Translated, it gives CASTGGGGEKLFL.

This clonotype appeared many times. V usage is TRBV4-2 and J usage is TRBJ1-4, with D possibly matching TRBD1 (5 bases). This CDR3 comprises 15 residues. Trimming stripped 1 base from V and 5 bases from J, with 11 bases between. Germline-derived CDR1 and CDR2 are LGHNA and YNFKEQ. CDR3 amino acids: CASSQAETVNEKLFF. The CDR3 bases are TGTGCCAGCAGCCAAGCTGAGACAGTGAATGAAAAACTGTTTTTT.

Notes on this clonotype: The missing conserved phenylalanine or tryptophan at the end of this CDR3 makes a read error likely. This chain connects TRBV11-2 to TRBJ2-7; 7 bases fit TRBD2. CDR1 and CDR2 (germline): SGHAT, FQNNGV. The CDR3 has 14 residues. CDR3 in amino acids: CASSLAGIQAWQYS. Written as DNA, the CDR3 is TGTGCTAGCAGCTTAGCGGGTATCCAGGCATGGCAGTACTCC.

This clonotype was found a few times. A read error may explain this, as a much larger clone is one base away. CDR3 in amino acids: CSVVSGGADEPYF. Written as DNA, the CDR3 is TGCAGCGTTGTGTCAGGGGGCGCGGACGAGCCGTACTTC. This rearrangement joins TRBV29-1 to TRBJ2-7; 8 bases are shared with TRBD1. The CDR3 is 13 residues long. Germline lookup yields CDR1 SQVTM and CDR2 ANQGSEA.

The chain uses TRBV20-1 and TRBJ2-7; TRBD2 aligns across 8 bases. V dropped 5 bases and J dropped 3; count of bases not matched to a gene: 3. The CDR3 is made up of 12 amino acids. CDR1 and CDR2 from the germline V gene are DFQATT and SNEGSKA (reference sequence). The CDR3, as DNA: TGCAGTGCTGTGAGCGGGAGCTACGAGCAGTACTTC. Its translation is CSAVSGSYEQYF.

This clonotype was seen repeatedly, ten times or more. The genes are TRBV4-1 and TRBJ1-5; 9 bases match TRBD1. The CDR3 loop spans 16 amino acids. With V trimmed by 0 bases and J by 10 bases, 10 bases remained unmatched. Germline loops: CDR1 MGHRA, CDR2 YSYEKL. The CDR3 sequence is CASSQDSSGQGGPQHF. Written as DNA, the CDR3 is TGCGCCAGCAGCCAAGATTCATCGGGACAGGGAGGTCCCCAGCATTTT.

This clonotype was observed a single time. The chain carries TRBV28 and TRBJ2-7; D is tentatively TRBD1 or TRBD2 (6 bases each). The CDR3 runs 13 residues. Trimming cost V 8 bases and J 9 bases, with 20 bases left between them. Germline CDR1 and CDR2: MDHEN and SYDVKM. CDR3 sequence (DNA): TGTGCCAGCCAAGCCCCGGGGGCCCACGGGCAGTACTTC. Translation gives CASQAPGAHGQYF.

V usage is TRBV13 and J usage is TRBJ2-3; TRBD1 might be the D (6 bases). This CDR3 has 13 amino acids. Trimming pared 1 base from V and 7 bases from J, leaving 9 bases between. The V gene's germline CDR1 is PRHDT and CDR2 FYEKMQ (reference sequence). CDR3 coding DNA: TGTGCCAGCAGCTTAGACAGGGCAAATACGCAGTATTTT. Its translation: CASSLDRANTQYF.

The V call is TRBV5-1, the J call TRBJ2-1; a weak D match, TRBD1 (7 bases). Trimming removed 3 bases at V and 5 bases at J, with 15 bases between. Germline-derived CDR1 and CDR2 are SGHRS and YFSETQ. The CDR3 runs to 15 residues. CDR3 amino acids: CASSSGGQTNNEQFF. The CDR3 coding sequence is TGCGCCAGCAGCTCCGGGGGACAGACAAACAATGAGCAGTTCTTC.

The chain combines TRBV7-9 with TRBJ2-3; maybe TRBD2 (6 bases). Trimming stripped 4 bases from V and 3 bases from J, with 17 bases between. Germline CDR1 SEHNR, CDR2 FQNEAQ (reference sequence). CDR3 size: 16 residues. This CDR3 reads CASSYTQKTSTDTQYF. For the CDR3, the DNA is TGTGCCAGCAGCTACACACAGAAGACTAGTACAGATACGCAGTATTTT. Combining the CDR3 with reference TRBV7-9 and TRBJ2-3 gives the whole variable domain DTGVSQNPRHKITKRGQNVTFRCDPISEHNRLYWYRQTLGQGPEFLTYFQNEAQLEKSRLLSDRFSAERPKGSFSTLEIQRTEQGDSAMYLCASSYTQKTSTDTQYFGPGTRLTVL.

This clonotype was counted once. This sequence may be a read error, since a much larger clone differs from it by one base. V gene TRBV6-2 or TRBV6-3 combines with J gene TRBJ2-1; unclear D gene. The CDR3 spans 15 residues. Germline lookup yields CDR1 MNHEY and CDR2 SVGEGT. The CDR3 loop is CVSSYSWSSYNEQFF. The CDR3 coding sequence is TGTGTCAGCAGTTACTCCTGGAGCTCCTACAATGAGCAGTTCTTC.

Turning to this clonotype: A read error may produce the germline difference seen at one junction end. This sequence joins TRBV11-2 and TRBJ2-5; 7 positions agree with TRBD2. This CDR3 spans 17 amino acids. CDR1 and CDR2 (germline): SGHAT, FQNNGV. CDR3 in amino acids: CASGLCGTTSWRETQYF. The CDR3 nucleotides are TGTGCCAGCGGCTTATGCGGGACTACCTCTTGGCGGGAGACCCAGTACTTC.

This clonotype was found a few times. The gene calls are TRBV4-1 and TRBJ2-1, with 10 bases matching TRBD2. V was pared by 1 base and J by 9 bases, with 6 bases of the junction left unmatched. This CDR3 contains 15 residues. Germline V gene sequence: CDR1 MGHRA, CDR2 YSYEKL. CDR3 region: CASSQALAGVSEQFF. CDR3 DNA: TGCGCCAGCAGCCAAGCGCTAGCGGGAGTGAGTGAGCAGTTCTTC.

Regarding this clonotype: A much larger clone differs from this one at a single base, so this may be a read error. The V and J genes are TRBV6-5 and TRBJ2-2; 7 bases agree with TRBD1. Germline assignment: CDR1 MNHEY and CDR2 SVGAGI. This CDR3 contains 14 residues. The CDR3: CASSVTGLTVELFF. The CDR3 DNA follows: TGTGCCAGCAGTGTGACAGGGCTCACCGTGGAGCTGTTTTTT.

With regard to this clonotype: A read error may be the cause here, since a much bigger clone is one base away. The chain is built from TRBV6-1 and TRBJ2-3; possibly TRBD2 for D (5 bases). Per germline, CDR1 MNHNS and CDR2 SASEGT. The CDR3 runs to 16 residues. CDR3 nucleotides: TGTGCCAGCAGGCTGGGCCAGCGGACCTACACAGATATGCAGTATTTT. This encodes CASRLGQRTYTDMQYF.

Only a few counts were recorded for this clonotype. The chain couples TRBV5-4 to TRBJ2-5, with 11 bases that match TRBD2. With V trimmed by 4 bases and J by 6 bases, 11 bases remained unmatched. This CDR3 region has 16 residues. Germline CDR1 reads SGHNT; CDR2 reads YYREEE (reference sequence). The CDR3 reads CASSLELAGVAQTQYF. Here the CDR3 DNA reads TGTGCCAGCAGCCTAGAACTAGCGGGAGTGGCGCAGACCCAGTACTTC.

As for this clonotype: A much larger clone lies one base from this, so it may be a read error. The chain carries TRBV10-3 and TRBJ2-1, with D perhaps matching TRBD1 or TRBD2 (5 bases each). The CDR3 sequence is 15 residues long. Germline V gene data show CDR1 as ENHRY and CDR2 as SYGVKD. CDR3 sequence: CAISASGTANNKQFF. The CDR3, as DNA: TGTGCCATAAGTGCCTCCGGGACGGCGAATAATAAGCAGTTCTTC.

This clonotype was detected ten times or more. The rearrangement joins TRBV6-1 to TRBJ2-1; 7 bases are shared with TRBD2. There are 14 residues in the CDR3. Germline V CDR1 and CDR2: MNHNS, SASEGT. V trimming: 5 bases; J trimming: 9 bases; junction bases outside the gene matches: 10. The CDR3 sequence: CASSSGGSRGEQFF. As DNA, the CDR3 is TGTGCCAGCAGTTCTGGCGGGAGTCGGGGTGAGCAGTTCTTC.

This rearrangement joins TRBV11-2 to TRBJ2-7, with TRBD1 matching 9 bases. Germline lookup yields CDR1 SGHAT and CDR2 FQNNGV. The length of the CDR3 is 16 residues. J gave up 3 bases and V 5 bases, and 11 bases lay outside the gene matches. DNA of the CDR3: TGTGCCAGCAGCCCCTACCTTGTGACAGGGGGCTACGAGCAGTACTTC. Translated: CASSPYLVTGGYEQYF. Combining the CDR3 with reference TRBV11-2 and TRBJ2-7 gives the whole variable domain EAGVAQSPRYKIIEKRQSVAFWCNPISGHATLYWYQQILGQGPKLLIQFQNNGVVDDSQLPKDRFSAERLKGVDSTLKIQPAKLEDSAVYLCASSPYLVTGGYEQYFGPGTRLTVT.

This clonotype was counted a single time. No conserved phenylalanine or tryptophan is present at the end of the CDR3, so a read error is the likely explanation. The rearrangement joins TRBV24-1 to TRBJ2-1; 10 bases line up with TRBD2. The CDR3 spans 16 residues. The V segment lost 3 bases and the J segment 4 bases; nucleotides outside the gene matches: 5. Per germline, CDR1 KGHDR and CDR2 SFDVKD. Written as DNA, the CDR3 is TGTGCCACCAGTGATGGGGAACTAGCGGGGTACAATGAGCAGTTCCTC. Residues: CATSDGELAGYNEQFL.

This clonotype was observed at least ten times. The chain links TRBV6-1 to TRBJ2-1, with TRBD1 matching over 11 bases. The CDR3 is made up of 14 amino acids. Germline V gene sequence: CDR1 MNHNS, CDR2 SASEGT. Trimming cost V 6 bases and J 9 bases; bases outside gene matches: 7. The CDR3 here is CASRGTGGMGEQFF. Here the CDR3 DNA reads TGTGCCAGCAGAGGGACAGGGGGAATGGGTGAGCAGTTCTTC.